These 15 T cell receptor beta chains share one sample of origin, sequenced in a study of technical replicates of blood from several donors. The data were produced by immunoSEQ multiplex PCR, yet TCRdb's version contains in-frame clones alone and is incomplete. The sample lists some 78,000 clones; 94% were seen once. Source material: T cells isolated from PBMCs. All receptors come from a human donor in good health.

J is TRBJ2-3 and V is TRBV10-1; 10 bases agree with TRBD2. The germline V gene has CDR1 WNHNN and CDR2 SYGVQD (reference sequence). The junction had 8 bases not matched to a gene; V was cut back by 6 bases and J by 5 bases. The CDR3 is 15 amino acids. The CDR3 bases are TGCGCCAGCAGCGCCGGGACTAGCGTGATAGATACGCAGTATTTT. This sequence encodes CASSAGTSVIDTQYF.

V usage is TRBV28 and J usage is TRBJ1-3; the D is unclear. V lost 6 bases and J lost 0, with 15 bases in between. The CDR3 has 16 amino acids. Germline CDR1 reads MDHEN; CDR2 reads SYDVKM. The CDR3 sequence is CASRLGNELSGNTIYF. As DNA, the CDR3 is TGTGCCAGCAGGCTAGGAAACGAACTCTCTGGAAACACCATATATTTT. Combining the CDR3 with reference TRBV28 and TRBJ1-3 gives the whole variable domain DVKVTQSSRYLVKRTGEKVFLECVQDMDHENMFWYRQDPGLGLRLIYFSYDVKMKEKGDIPEGYSVSREKKERFSLILESASTNQTSMYLCASRLGNELSGNTIYFGEGSWLTVV.

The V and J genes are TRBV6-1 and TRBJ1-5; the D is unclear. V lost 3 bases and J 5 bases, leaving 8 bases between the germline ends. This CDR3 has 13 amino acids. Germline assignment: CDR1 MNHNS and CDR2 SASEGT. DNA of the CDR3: TGTGCCAGCAGTGAGGGCAGCTATCAGCCCCAGCATTTT. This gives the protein CASSEGSYQPQHF.

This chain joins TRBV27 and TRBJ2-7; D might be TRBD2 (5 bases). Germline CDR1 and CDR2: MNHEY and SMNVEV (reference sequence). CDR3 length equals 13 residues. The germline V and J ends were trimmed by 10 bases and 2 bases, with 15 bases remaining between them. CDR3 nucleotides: TGTGCCATCGGTCAACGGGGTACCTACGAGCAGTACTTC. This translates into CAIGQRGTYEQYF.

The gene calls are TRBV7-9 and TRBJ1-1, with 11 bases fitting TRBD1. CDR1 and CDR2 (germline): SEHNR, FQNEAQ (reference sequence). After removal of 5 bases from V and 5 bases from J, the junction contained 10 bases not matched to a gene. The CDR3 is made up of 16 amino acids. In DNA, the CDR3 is TGTGCCAGCAGCGCACCCGGGACAGGGGGTAGTACTGAAGCTTTCTTT. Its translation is CASSAPGTGGSTEAFF.

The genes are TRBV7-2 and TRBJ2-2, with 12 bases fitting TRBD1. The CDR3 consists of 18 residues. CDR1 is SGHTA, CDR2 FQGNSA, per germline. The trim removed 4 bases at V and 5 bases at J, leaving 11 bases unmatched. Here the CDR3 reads CASSSPKGQGAGTGELFF. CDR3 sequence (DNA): TGTGCCAGCAGCTCGCCAAAGGGACAGGGGGCGGGTACCGGGGAGCTGTTTTTT.

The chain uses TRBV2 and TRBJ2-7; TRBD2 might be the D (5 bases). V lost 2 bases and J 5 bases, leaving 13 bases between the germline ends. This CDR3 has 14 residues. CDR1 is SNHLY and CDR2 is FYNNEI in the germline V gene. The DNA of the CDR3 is TGTGCCAGCAGTGAACGGGGTGATTATGACGAGCAGTACTTC. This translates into CASSERGDYDEQYF.

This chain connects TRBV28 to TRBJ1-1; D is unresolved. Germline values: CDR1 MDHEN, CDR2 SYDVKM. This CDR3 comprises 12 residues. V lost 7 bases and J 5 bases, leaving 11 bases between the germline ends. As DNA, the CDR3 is TGTGCCAGCACCCCACGGTCGACTGAAGCTTTCTTT. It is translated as CASTPRSTEAFF.

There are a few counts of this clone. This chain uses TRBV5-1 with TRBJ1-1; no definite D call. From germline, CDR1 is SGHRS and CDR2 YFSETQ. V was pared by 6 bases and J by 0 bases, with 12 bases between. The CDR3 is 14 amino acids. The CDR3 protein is CASNRGGLNTEAFF. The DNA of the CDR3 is TGCGCCAGCAACCGGGGAGGGTTGAACACTGAAGCTTTCTTT.

CDR3 nucleotide sequence: TGTGCCAGCTCCCCGACAGGCCCGATGGAGGCAATAAATCAGCCCCAGCATTTT. This sequence encodes CASSPTGPMEAINQPQHF. This chain links TRBV18 with TRBJ1-5; D possibly corresponds to TRBD1 (6 bases). Between the trimmed V and J ends, which lost 6 bases and 4 bases, there was a span of 25 bases. Germline CDR1 reads KGHSH; CDR2 reads LQKENI. The CDR3 runs to 18 residues.

The DNA for the CDR3 is TGTGCCAGCAGCTCCCTAGGAGGGATCCTAGGGGCCAACGTCCTGACTTTC. It translates to CASSSLGGILGANVLTF. This chain connects TRBV7-8 to TRBJ2-6, with a weak D call TRBD2 (6 bases). V gave up 4 bases and J gave up 4 bases, with 17 bases separating them. In germline, CDR1 is SGHVS, CDR2 FQNEAQ. The CDR3 is made up of 17 amino acids.

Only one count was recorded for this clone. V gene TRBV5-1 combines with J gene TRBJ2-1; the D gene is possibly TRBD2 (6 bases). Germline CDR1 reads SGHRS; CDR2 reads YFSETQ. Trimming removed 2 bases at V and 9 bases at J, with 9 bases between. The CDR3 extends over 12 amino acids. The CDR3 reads CASSFAGTEQFF. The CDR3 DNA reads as TGCGCCAGCAGCTTTGCGGGGACTGAGCAGTTCTTC.

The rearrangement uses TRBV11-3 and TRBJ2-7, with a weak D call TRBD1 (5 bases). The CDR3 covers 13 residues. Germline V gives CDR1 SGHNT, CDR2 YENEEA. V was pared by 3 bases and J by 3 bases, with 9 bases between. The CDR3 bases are TGTGCCAGCAGCTTCTTCCAGGGCTACGAGCAGTACTTC. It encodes CASSFFQGYEQYF.

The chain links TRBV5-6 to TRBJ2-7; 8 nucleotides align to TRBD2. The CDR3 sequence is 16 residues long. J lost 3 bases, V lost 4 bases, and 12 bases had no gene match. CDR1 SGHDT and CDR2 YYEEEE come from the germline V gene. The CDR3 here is CASSVGLAISLYEQYF. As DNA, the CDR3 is TGTGCCAGCAGCGTTGGACTAGCCATATCCCTCTACGAGCAGTACTTC.

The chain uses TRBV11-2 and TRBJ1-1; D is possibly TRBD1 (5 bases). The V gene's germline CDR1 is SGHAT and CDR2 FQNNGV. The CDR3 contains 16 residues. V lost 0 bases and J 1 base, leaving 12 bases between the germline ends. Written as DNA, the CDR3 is TGTGCCAGCAGCTTAGAATCAGGGCGGCGGAACACTGAAGCTTTCTTT. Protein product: CASSLESGRRNTEAFF.